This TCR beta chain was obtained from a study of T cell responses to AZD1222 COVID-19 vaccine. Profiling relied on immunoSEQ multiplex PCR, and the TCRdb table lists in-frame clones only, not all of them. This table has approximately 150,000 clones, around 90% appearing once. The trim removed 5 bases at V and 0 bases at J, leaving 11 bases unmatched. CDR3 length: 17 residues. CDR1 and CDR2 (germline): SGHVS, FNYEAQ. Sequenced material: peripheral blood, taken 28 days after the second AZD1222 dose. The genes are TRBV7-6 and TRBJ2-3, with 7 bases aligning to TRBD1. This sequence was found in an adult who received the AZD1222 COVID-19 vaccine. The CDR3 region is CASSLKRAGGSTDTQYF. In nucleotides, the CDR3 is TGTGCCAGCAGCCTAAAGAGGGCAGGGGGAAGCACAGATACGCAGTATTTT.